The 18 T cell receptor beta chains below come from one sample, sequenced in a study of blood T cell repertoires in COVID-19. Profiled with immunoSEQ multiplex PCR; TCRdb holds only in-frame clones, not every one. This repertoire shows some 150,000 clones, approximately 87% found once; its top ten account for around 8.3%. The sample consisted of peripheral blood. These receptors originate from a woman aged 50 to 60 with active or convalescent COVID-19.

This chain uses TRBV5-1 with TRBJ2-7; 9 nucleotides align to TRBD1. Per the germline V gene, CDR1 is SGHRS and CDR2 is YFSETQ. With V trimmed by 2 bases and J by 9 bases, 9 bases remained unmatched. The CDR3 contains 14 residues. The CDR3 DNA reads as TGCGCCAGCAGCTTAGGGACAGGGCCAACGATGCAGTACTTC. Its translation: CASSLGTGPTMQYF. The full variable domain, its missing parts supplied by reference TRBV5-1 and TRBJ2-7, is KAGVTQTPRYLIKTRGQQVTLSCSPISGHRSVSWYQQTPGQGLQFLFEYFSETQRNKGNFPGRFSGRQFSNSRSEMNVSTLELGDSALYLCASSLGTGPTMQYFGPGTRLTVT.

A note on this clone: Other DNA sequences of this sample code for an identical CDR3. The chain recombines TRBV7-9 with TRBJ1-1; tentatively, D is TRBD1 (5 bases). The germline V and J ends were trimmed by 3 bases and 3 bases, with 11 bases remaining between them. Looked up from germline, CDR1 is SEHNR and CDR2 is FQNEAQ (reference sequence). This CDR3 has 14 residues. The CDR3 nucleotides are TGTGCCAGCAGCTTGGGGGGTCGAGACACTGAAGCTTTCTTT. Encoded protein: CASSLGGRDTEAFF.

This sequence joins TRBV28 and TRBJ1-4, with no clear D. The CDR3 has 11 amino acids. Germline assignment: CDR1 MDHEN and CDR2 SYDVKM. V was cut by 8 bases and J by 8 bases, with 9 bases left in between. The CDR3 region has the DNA TGTGCCAGCCAGGCCCGGGAAAAACTGTTTTTT. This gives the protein CASQAREKLFF.

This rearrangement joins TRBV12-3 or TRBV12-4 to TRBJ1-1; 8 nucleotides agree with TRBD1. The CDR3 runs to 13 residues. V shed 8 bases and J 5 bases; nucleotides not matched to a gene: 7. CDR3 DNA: TGTGCCAGCCAACAGGGGGTGAGGACTGAAGCTTTCTTT. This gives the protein CASQQGVRTEAFF.

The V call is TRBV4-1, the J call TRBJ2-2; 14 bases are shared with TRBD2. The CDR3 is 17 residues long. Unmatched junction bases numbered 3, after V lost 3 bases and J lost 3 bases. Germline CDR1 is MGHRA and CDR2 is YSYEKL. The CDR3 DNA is TGCGCCAGCAGCCAGAGGACTAGCGGGAGGTACACCGGGGAGCTGTTTTTT. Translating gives CASSQRTSGRYTGELFF.

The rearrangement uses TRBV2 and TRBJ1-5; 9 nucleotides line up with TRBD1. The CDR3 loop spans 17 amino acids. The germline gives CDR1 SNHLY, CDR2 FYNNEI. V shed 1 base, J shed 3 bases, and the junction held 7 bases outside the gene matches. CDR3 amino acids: CASSEEEGQGPNQPQHF. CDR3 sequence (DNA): TGTGCCAGCAGTGAAGAAGAAGGACAGGGGCCCAATCAGCCCCAGCATTTT.

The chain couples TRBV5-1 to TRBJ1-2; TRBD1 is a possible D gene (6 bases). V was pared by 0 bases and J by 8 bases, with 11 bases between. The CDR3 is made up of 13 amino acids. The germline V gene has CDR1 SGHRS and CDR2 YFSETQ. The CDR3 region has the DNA TGCGCCAGCAGCTTGGACGGGGGGACAGGCTACACCTTC. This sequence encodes CASSLDGGTGYTF.

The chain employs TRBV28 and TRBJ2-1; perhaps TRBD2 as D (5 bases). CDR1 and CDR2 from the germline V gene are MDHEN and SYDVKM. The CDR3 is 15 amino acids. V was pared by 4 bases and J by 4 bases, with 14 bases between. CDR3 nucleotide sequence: TGTGCCAGCAGTTCCGCAAGCAGCGGATACAATGAGCAGTTCTTC. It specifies CASSSASSGYNEQFF.

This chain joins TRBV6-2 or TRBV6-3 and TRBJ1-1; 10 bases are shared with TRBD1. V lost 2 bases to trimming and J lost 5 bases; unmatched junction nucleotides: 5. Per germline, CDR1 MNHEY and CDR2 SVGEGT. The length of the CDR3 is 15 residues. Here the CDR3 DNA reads TGTGCCAGCAGTTACCAGGGACAGGGGTTGACTGAAGCTTTCTTT. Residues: CASSYQGQGLTEAFF.

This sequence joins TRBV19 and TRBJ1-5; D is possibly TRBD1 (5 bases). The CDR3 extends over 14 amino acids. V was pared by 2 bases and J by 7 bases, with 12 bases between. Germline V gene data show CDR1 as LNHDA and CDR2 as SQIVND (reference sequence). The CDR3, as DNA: TGTGCCAGTAGTATACAGGGAATGGGGCAGCCCCAGCATTTT. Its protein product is CASSIQGMGQPQHF.

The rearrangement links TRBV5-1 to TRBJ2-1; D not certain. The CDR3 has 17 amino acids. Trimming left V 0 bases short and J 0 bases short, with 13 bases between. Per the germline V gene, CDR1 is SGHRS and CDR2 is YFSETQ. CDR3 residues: CASSLGSSSSSYNEQFF. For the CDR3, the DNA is TGCGCCAGCAGCTTGGGCTCTTCCTCTAGCTCCTACAATGAGCAGTTCTTC.

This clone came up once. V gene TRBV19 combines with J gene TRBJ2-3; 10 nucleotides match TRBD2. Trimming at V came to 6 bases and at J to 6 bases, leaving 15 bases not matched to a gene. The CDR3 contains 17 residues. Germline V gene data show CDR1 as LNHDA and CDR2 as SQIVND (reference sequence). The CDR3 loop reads CASSASGRAVVRDTQYF. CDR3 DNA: TGTGCCAGTAGCGCAAGCGGGAGGGCCGTCGTGCGGGATACGCAGTATTTT. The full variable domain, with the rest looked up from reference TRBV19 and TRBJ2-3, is DGGITQSPKYLFRKEGQNVTLSCEQNLNHDAMYWYRQDPGQGLRLIYYSQIVNDFQKGDIAEGYSVSREKKESFPLTVTSAQKNPTAFYLCASSASGRAVVRDTQYFGPGTRLTVL.

As DNA, the CDR3 is TGTGCCAGCTCACTGTCCGTGAGTAGCTCTGAAGCTTTCTTT. It is translated as CASSLSVSSSEAFF. The chain recombines TRBV18 with TRBJ1-1; D is undetermined. Germline assignment: CDR1 KGHSH and CDR2 LQKENI. The CDR3 has 14 residues. The V gene lost 4 bases and the J gene lost 6 bases, with 15 bases spanning the gap.

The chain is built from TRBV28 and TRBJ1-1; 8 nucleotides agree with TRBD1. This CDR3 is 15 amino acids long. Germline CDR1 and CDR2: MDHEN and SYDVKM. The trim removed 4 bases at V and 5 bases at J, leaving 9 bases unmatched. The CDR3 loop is CASSSPGTGSTEAFF. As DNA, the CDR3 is TGTGCCAGCAGTTCTCCAGGGACAGGATCTACTGAAGCTTTCTTT. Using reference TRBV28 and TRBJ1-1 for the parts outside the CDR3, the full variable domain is DVKVTQSSRYLVKRTGEKVFLECVQDMDHENMFWYRQDPGLGLRLIYFSYDVKMKEKGDIPEGYSVSREKKERFSLILESASTNQTSMYLCASSSPGTGSTEAFFGQGTRLTVV.

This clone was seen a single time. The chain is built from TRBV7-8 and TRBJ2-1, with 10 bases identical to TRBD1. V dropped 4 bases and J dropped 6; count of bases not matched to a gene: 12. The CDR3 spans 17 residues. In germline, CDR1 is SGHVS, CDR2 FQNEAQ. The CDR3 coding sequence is TGTGCCAGCAGCTCCCTCCACCGACAGGGGGCGAGCAATGAGCAGTTCTTC. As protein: CASSSLHRQGASNEQFF.

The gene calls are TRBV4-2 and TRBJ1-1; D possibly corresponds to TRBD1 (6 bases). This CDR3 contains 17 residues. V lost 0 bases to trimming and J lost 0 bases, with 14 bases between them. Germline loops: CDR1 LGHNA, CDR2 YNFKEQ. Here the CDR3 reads CASSQEVGQSMNTEAFF. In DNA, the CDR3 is TGTGCCAGCAGCCAAGAGGTCGGACAGTCAATGAACACTGAAGCTTTCTTT.

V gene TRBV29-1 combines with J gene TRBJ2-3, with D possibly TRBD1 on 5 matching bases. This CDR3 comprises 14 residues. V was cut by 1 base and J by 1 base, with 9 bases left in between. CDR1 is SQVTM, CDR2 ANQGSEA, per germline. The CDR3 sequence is CSVEGGRGTDTQYF. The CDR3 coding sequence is TGCAGCGTTGAAGGGGGCCGCGGCACAGATACGCAGTATTTT.

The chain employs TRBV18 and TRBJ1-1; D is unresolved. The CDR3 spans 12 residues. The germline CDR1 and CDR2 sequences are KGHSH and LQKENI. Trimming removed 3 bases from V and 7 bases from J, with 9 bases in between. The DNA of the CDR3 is TGTGCCAGCTCACCGGAGAGATATGAAGCTTTCTTT. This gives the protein CASSPERYEAFF. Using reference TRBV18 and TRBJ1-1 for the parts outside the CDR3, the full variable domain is NAGVMQNPRHLVRRRGQEARLRCSPMKGHSHVYWYRQLPEEGLKFMVYLQKENIIDESGMPKERFSAEFPKEGPSILRIQQVVRGDSAAYFCASSPERYEAFFGQGTRLTVV.